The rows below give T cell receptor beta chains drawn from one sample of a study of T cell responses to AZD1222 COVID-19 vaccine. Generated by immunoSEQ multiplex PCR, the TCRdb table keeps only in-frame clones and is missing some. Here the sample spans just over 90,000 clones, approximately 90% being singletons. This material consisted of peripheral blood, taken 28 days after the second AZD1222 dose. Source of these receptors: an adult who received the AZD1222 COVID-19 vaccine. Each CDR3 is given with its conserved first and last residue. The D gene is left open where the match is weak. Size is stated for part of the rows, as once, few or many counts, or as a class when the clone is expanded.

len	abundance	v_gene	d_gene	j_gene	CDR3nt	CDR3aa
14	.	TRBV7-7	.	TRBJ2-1	TGTGCAAGTGCGGTCGGGGTGGGCTACAATGAGCAGTTCTTC	CASAVGVGYNEQFF
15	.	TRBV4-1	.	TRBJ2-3	TGCGCCAGCAGCCAACTCGATCTAGGAGTGGATACGCAGTATTTT	CASSQLDLGVDTQYF
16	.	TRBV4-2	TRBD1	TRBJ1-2	TGTGCCAGCAGCCAGAACACTAACCGGGACAGAGATGGCTACACCTTC	CASSQNTNRDRDGYTF
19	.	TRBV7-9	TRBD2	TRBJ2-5	TGTGCCAGCAGCTCAGCCACGGATTCGAAGGACAAGCCGGGGGGGACCCAGTACTTC	CASSSATDSKDKPGGTQYF
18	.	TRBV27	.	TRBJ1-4	TGTGCCAGCAGTTCGCACAGGGACGAGTCGGGGATATGGGAAAAACTGTTTTTT	CASSSHRDESGIWEKLFF
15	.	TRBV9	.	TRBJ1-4	TGTGCCAGCAGCAGAACAGGAAGTGGTAATGAAAAACTGTTTTTT	CASSRTGSGNEKLFF
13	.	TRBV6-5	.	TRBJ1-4	TGTGCCAGCAGTTACTCCGGCGAGGAAAAACTGTTTTTT	CASSYSGEEKLFF
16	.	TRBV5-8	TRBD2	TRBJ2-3	TGTGCCAGCAGCGTAAGGACTAGCGGGGCTTGGGATACGCAGTATTTT	CASSVRTSGAWDTQYF
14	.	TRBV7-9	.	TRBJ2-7	TGTGCCAGCAGCTTAAGCGGGTTTTCCTACGAGCAGTACTTC	CASSLSGFSYEQYF
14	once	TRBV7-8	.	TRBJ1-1	TGTGCCAGCAGCCCCCAGCGTTCTAACACTGAAGCTTTCTTT	CASSPQRSNTEAFF
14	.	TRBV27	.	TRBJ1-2	TGTGCCAGCAGCCCCAAAGGGAAAGGGTATGGCTACACCTTC	CASSPKGKGYGYTF
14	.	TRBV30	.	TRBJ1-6	TGTGCCTGGAGTGTAGGCTCCTATAATTCACCCCTCCACTTT	CAWSVGSYNSPLHF
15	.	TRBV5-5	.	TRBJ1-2	TGTGCCAGCAGCTTGGGCCAGCAACTCTCCTATGGCTACACCTTC	CASSLGQQLSYGYTF
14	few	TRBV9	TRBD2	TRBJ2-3	TGTGCCAGCAGCGTTCGGACTAGCGCAGATACGCAGTATTTT	CASSVRTSADTQYF
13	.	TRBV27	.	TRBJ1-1	TGTGCCAGCAGTTTAAGGGAGAACACTGAAGCTTTCTTT	CASSLRENTEAFF
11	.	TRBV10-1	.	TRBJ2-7	TGCGCCACACTAGTTTCCTACGAGCAGTACTTC	CATLVSYEQYF
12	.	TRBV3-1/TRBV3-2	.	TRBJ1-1	TGTGCCAGCAGCCAAGTTGGGGTAGAAGCTTTCTTT	CASSQVGVEAFF
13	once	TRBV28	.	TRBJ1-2	TGTGCCAGCAGTGCCGCCTCGGGGGGGGGCTACACCTTC	CASSAASGGGYTF
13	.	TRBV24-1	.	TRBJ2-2	TGTGCCACCAGTGCCCCGGCGACCGGGGAGCTGTTTTTT	CATSAPATGELFF
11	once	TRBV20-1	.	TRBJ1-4	TGCAGTGCTAGAAGTAATGAAAAACTGTTTTTT	CSARSNEKLFF
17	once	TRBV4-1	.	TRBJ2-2	TGCGCCAGCAGCCAATTGTTCGACCCGGCGGGCACCGGGGAGCTGTTTTTT	CASSQLFDPAGTGELFF
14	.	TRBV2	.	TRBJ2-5	TGTGCCAGCCGGGGGTATGGGGCCGGAGAGACCCAGTACTTC	CASRGYGAGETQYF
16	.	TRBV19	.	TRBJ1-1	TGTGCCAGTAGTATCCAGGGTGACCTCCTAGGGACTGAAGCTTTCTTT	CASSIQGDLLGTEAFF
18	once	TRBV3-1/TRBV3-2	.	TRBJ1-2	TGTGCCAGCAGCCGGACGGATGGGATCGGGACACTTAACTATGGCTACACCTTC	CASSRTDGIGTLNYGYTF
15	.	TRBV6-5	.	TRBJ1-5	TGTGCCAGCAGTTACTCGGGACATAGCAATCAGCCCCAGCATTTT	CASSYSGHSNQPQHF
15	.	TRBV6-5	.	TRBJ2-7	TGTGCCAGCAGAAAAACCCAAGACCCCTACTACGAGCAGTACTTC	CASRKTQDPYYEQYF
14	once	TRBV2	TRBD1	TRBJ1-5	TGTGCCAGCAGCGTCGACAGGGTCGGTCAGCCCCAGCATTTT	CASSVDRVGQPQHF
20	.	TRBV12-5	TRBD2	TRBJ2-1	TGTGCTAGTGGTTTGCCACAAACCCGACTAGCGGGAGGGACGGGCAATGAGCAGTTCTTC	CASGLPQTRLAGGTGNEQFF
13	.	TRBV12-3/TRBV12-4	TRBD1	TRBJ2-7	TGTGCCAGCCGTCGGGACAGAGGCTACGAGCAGTACTTC	CASRRDRGYEQYF
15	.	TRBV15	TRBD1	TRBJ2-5	TGTGCCACCAGCAGAGACAGGACAGGGGAAGAGACCCAGTACTTC	CATSRDRTGEETQYF
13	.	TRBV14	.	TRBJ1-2	TGTGCCAGCAGCCAAGATTCCCGTTCAGGCTACACCTTC	CASSQDSRSGYTF
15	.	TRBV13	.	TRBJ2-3	TGTGCCAGCAGCCTACCCGGGGACGACACAGATACGCAGTATTTT	CASSLPGDDTDTQYF
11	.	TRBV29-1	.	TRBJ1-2	TGCAGCGTTGAGGTGAACTATGGCTACACCTTC	CSVEVNYGYTF
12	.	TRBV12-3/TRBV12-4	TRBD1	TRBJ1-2	TGTGCCAGCAGGCAGGGGGCCTGGGGCTACACCTTC	CASRQGAWGYTF
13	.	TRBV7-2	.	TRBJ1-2	TGTGCCAGCAGCTTAAGTAGGGAGGACGGCTACACCTTC	CASSLSREDGYTF
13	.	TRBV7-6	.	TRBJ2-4	TGTGCCAGCAGCCCAGGAAGGGGAAACATTCAGTACTTC	CASSPGRGNIQYF
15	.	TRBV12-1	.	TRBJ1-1	TGTGCCAGCAGCTTTATCGAGGGTGCAGGAGTCGGAGCTTTCTTT	CASSFIEGAGVGAFF
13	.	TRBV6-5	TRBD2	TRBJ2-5	TGTGCCAGCAGCGTAAGCGGGGCAAGGGCCCAGTACTTC	CASSVSGARAQYF
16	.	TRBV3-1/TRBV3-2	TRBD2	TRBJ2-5	TGTGCCAGCAGCCAATTGCCTAGCGGAGTCCGGGAGACCCAGTACTTC	CASSQLPSGVRETQYF
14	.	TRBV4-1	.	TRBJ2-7	TGCGCCAGCAGCCAGGCGGGACACATCTACGAGCAGTACTTC	CASSQAGHIYEQYF
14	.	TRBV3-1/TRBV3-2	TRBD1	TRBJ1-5	TGTGCCAGCAGCCAAACGACAGGGTTTCAGCCCCAGCATTTT	CASSQTTGFQPQHF
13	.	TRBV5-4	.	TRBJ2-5	TGTGCCAGCAGCCACCAGGCGGGGGAGACCCAGTACTTC	CASSHQAGETQYF
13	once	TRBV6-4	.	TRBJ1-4	TGTGCCAGCAGTGCGGAAATGGGTGAAAAACTGTTTTTT	CASSAEMGEKLFF
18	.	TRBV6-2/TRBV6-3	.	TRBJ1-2	TGTGCCAGCAGTACCCGCCCGGTCCGGACAGACCCTAACTATGGCTACACCTTC	CASSTRPVRTDPNYGYTF